One and the same sample provided the 10 T cell receptor beta chains below, sequenced in a study of blood T cell repertoires in COVID-19. Profiled with immunoSEQ multiplex PCR; TCRdb holds only in-frame clones, not every one. The sample holds fewer than 140,000 clones; roughly two thirds are singletons and the top ten take 0.9%. Sequencing input: peripheral blood. These receptors all stem from a human donor with acute or convalescent COVID-19. The donor label of this sample is uncertain.

The chain recombines TRBV30 with TRBJ2-2; TRBD1 matches at 7 bases. The CDR3 is 14 amino acids. V was clipped by 0 bases and J by 7 bases; unmatched bases: 5. Germline lookup yields CDR1 GTSNPN and CDR2 SVGIG (reference sequence). CDR3 coding DNA: TGTGCCTGGAGTGTAGGACAGGCAAACGGGGAGCTGTTTTTT. Its protein is CAWSVGQANGELFF.

The chain combines TRBV7-3 with TRBJ2-1, with 9 bases fitting TRBD2. CDR1 and CDR2 (germline): SGHTA, FQGTGA. The J segment lost 4 bases and the V segment lost 5 bases, leaving 6 bases of the junction unmatched. The CDR3 runs 15 residues. CDR3 DNA sequence: TGTGCCAGCAGCGAAGGGACTAGCTTTTACAATGAGCAGTTCTTC. Its translation is CASSEGTSFYNEQFF.

The V and J genes are TRBV24-1 and TRBJ2-7, with a tentative D call TRBD2 (7 bases). Trimming removed 5 bases from V and 3 bases from J, with 22 bases in between. CDR3 size: 17 residues. Germline CDR1 and CDR2: KGHDR and SFDVKD. The chain's CDR3 is CATSVPHRDYRFYEQYF. The CDR3, as DNA: TGTGCCACCAGTGTCCCGCACAGGGACTACCGCTTCTACGAGCAGTACTTC.

This clone appeared a few times. The chain combines TRBV28 with TRBJ1-1; 8 bases fit TRBD1. V lost 5 bases, J lost 7 bases, and 9 bases stayed unmatched. The CDR3 consists of 14 residues. Germline CDR1 reads MDHEN; CDR2 reads SYDVKM. Written as DNA, the CDR3 is TGTGCCAGCAGTCTCCCGGGACAGGCGTTTGAAGCTTTCTTT. Its translation: CASSLPGQAFEAFF.

The CDR3 bases are TGTGCCACTGACGGGGGGGACTACGAGCAGTACTTC. The encoded protein is CATDGGDYEQYF. This chain joins TRBV10-3 and TRBJ2-7; 8 nucleotides align to TRBD2. This CDR3 contains 12 residues. CDR1 ENHRY and CDR2 SYGVKD come from the germline V gene. V lost 10 bases, J lost 3 bases, and 5 bases stayed unmatched.

The sample holds a few counts of this clone. The genes are TRBV20-1 and TRBJ1-2; possibly TRBD1 for D (5 bases). The CDR3 runs 13 residues. Germline CDR1 DFQATT, CDR2 SNEGSKA (reference sequence). Trimming left V 3 bases short and J 6 bases short, with 14 bases between. The CDR3 bases are TGCAGTGCTAGTCACCCAGGGCGCCATGGCTACACCTTC. Its protein is CSASHPGRHGYTF.

The gene calls are TRBV6-4 and TRBJ1-6, with D hard to call. This CDR3 is 13 amino acids long. The V end lost 3 bases, the J end lost 8 bases, and 8 bases lay between the germline ends. The V gene's germline CDR1 is MRHNA and CDR2 SNTAGT. The CDR3 DNA reads as TGTGCCAGCAGTGAGGAGGCTCATTCACCCCTCCACTTT. Encoded protein: CASSEEAHSPLHF.

The sample holds a few counts of this clone. V usage is TRBV6-5 and J usage is TRBJ2-7; tentative D call: TRBD1 (5 bases). Germline CDR1 is MNHEY and CDR2 is SVGAGI. This CDR3 has 14 residues. Trimming removed 0 bases at V and 6 bases at J, with 12 bases between. Here the CDR3 DNA reads TGTGCCAGCAGTTACTCGCGTACCAGGGCCGAGCAGTACTTC. The encoded protein is CASSYSRTRAEQYF.

The chain employs TRBV2 and TRBJ1-3, with D uncertain. CDR1 and CDR2 from the germline V gene are SNHLY and FYNNEI. The CDR3 length is 13 residues. Trimming took off 4 bases at V and 3 bases at J, with 7 bases between the two ends. The chain's CDR3 is CASSGLSGNTIYF. The CDR3 DNA reads TGTGCCAGCAGTGGCCTCAGTGGAAACACCATATATTTT. Filled out from reference TRBV2 and TRBJ1-3, the complete variable domain reads EPEVTQTPSHQVTQMGQEVILRCVPISNHLYFYWYRQILGQKVEFLVSFYNNEISEKSEIFDDQFSVERPDGSNFTLKIRSTKLEDSAMYFCASSGLSGNTIYFGEGSWLTVV.

The chain is built from TRBV11-1 and TRBJ2-5; D unclear. The length of the CDR3 is 13 residues. Germline loops: CDR1 SGHAT, CDR2 FQDESV (reference sequence). Trimming took off 1 base at V and 5 bases at J, with 8 bases between the two ends. This chain's CDR3 is CASSLVRWETQYF. In DNA form, the CDR3 reads TGTGCCAGCAGCTTAGTACGGTGGGAGACCCAGTACTTC.